What follows describes a single T cell receptor (beta chain). The entry originates in a study of blood T cell repertoires in COVID-19. Sequenced by immunoSEQ multiplex PCR; TCRdb stores in-frame clones only, minus some. This table has about 290,000 clones, approximately 86% appearing once. CDR3 length: 13 residues. Germline lookup yields CDR1 KGHSH and CDR2 LQKENI. V lost 5 bases, J lost 4 bases, and 11 bases lay in between. The sequence derives from a woman aged 45-65 years with active or convalescent COVID-19. This chain uses TRBV18 with TRBJ1-1; weak D call: TRBD1 (6 bases). The sequencing input was peripheral blood. DNA of the CDR3: TGTGCCAGCTCAGGTCAGGGGACCACTGAAGCTTTCTTT. As protein: CASSGQGTTEAFF.